This T cell receptor beta chain is drawn from a study of blood T cells in healthy people across ages. Germline CDR1 SQVTM, CDR2 ANQGSEA. The trim removed 4 bases at V and 11 bases at J, leaving 0 bases unmatched. The CDR3 length is 9 residues. A second PCR, run for about 7 to 11 cycles, used a sample-barcoded 5' primer plus a J-beta primer mix. Each cDNA molecule carried a tag from a template-switch adaptor that contained 12 random nucleotides. TCRdb ran MiXCR on the 5' RACE reads and lists one entry per CDR3 protein. The table records about 640,000 distinct CDR3 sequences, 58% of them present only once. A note on this clonotype: The antigen is not known.

General study results and limits: Considered underestimates were the diversity estimates obtained from one million T cells. Naive and antigen-experienced cells were not separated, limiting conclusive comparison. A greater number of naive CD4+ cells and higher diversity distinguished long-lived donors from aged donors.

The origin of this receptor is a man between 60 and 75 years old in good health. Sequencing was carried out using blood. This chain connects TRBV29-1 to TRBJ1-2, with 8 nucleotides matching TRBD1. The CDR3, as DNA: TGCAGCGTTGGACAGGGGTACACCTTC. This codes for CSVGQGYTF.